This T cell receptor (beta chain) stems from a study of Graves' ophthalmopathy and Graves' hyperthyroidism. Trimming took off 2 bases at V and 6 bases at J, with 13 bases between the two ends. CDR3 length equals 14 residues. Germline lookup yields CDR1 SGHVS and CDR2 FQNEAQ. A diagnosis was made from clinical symptoms together with serum thyroxine, TRAb, thyroid ultrasound and orbital computed tomography. From fresh peripheral blood, roughly 11 ml in volume, the PBMCs were obtained. Amplification of the TCR beta CDR3 regions used RNA transcripts (as template). The first round was an RT-PCR with HTBI primers, and the second round was a multiplex PCR. TCRdb re-derived calls from the multiplex PCR reads in MiXCR, one entry per CDR3 protein. The sample consists of 600,000 to 950,000 distinct CDR3 sequences, 40% of them appearing once.

The clonotype originates from an adult man with Graves' ophthalmopathy. The genes are TRBV7-8 and TRBJ1-2; D ambiguous. The sample was peripheral blood. CDR3 protein: CASSLNLPGDGYTF. DNA of the CDR3: TGTGCCAGCAGCTTAAATCTTCCTGGCGATGGCTACACCTTC.